The clone carrying this T cell receptor beta chain was observed once. The germline V gene has CDR1 MNHEY and CDR2 SVGAGI. The V and J ends lost 5 bases and 1 base, in that order; junction bases with no gene match: 4. The CDR3 is 14 amino acids. Sequencing used immunoSEQ multiplex PCR; TCRdb keeps in-frame clones, though not all of them. The sample includes roughly 120,000 clones, roughly nine tenths of them seen just once. The entry originates in a study of blood T cell repertoires in COVID-19. Background on the study: Acute-phase and convalescent COVID-19 samples originated in the United States, Italy and Spain.

V usage is TRBV6-5 and J usage is TRBJ1-1, with 7 bases fitting TRBD1. Sequences were obtained from peripheral blood. This TCR derives from a man aged 70-80 years who had recovered from COVID-19. CDR3 in amino acids: CASSHRGRNTEAFF. CDR3 sequence (DNA): TGTGCCAGCAGTCACAGGGGAAGGAACACTGAAGCTTTCTTT.